This T cell receptor beta chain was sequenced during a study of blood T cell repertoires in COVID-19. Overall study: Acute-phase and convalescent COVID-19 samples originated in the United States, Italy and Spain. From T cells, B-cell-depleted T cells, or PBMCs came the material, which was cDNA or gDNA.

How the authors handled the data: Estimation of nucleated cell counts relied on the amplification of reference gene primers. The method was immunoSEQ multiplex PCR; TCRdb's version includes in-frame clones alone and lacks a portion of them. That table is the source of V, J and clone size, and D and trimming were worked out from the DNA. Among roughly 180,000 clones listed, 88% were seen once. This CDR3 spans 15 amino acids. Losses at the gene ends were 2 bases for V and 5 bases for J; bases not matched to a gene: 5. Germline V lookup: CDR1 SGHNT, CDR2 YENEEA. Sequencing was performed on peripheral blood. This TCR was sampled from a woman in her twenties or thirties with acute or convalescent COVID-19. The chain combines TRBV11-3 with TRBJ2-3, with 9 bases aligning to TRBD2. CDR3 loop: CASSLQREVEDTQYF. The CDR3 nucleotides read TGTGCCAGCAGCTTACAGCGGGAGGTAGAAGATACGCAGTATTTT.